The 25 T cell receptor beta chains below were found in one sample sequenced in a study of control samples from healthy donors and cancer patients. Here immunoSEQ multiplex PCR was the method, and the copy in TCRdb shows in-frame clones only, minus some. The data contain over 100,000 clones, around 88% of them singletons. Sequenced material: blood. All receptors come from a woman between 45 and 65 years old in good health.

The CDR3 DNA reads as TGTGCCAGCAGGGAAGCAGGGTTCACTGAAGCTTTCTTT. Translation: CASREAGFTEAFF. V and J are TRBV12-3 or TRBV12-4 and TRBJ1-1; a possible D gene is TRBD1 (5 bases). The ends were cut back, 6 bases at V and 4 bases at J, with 12 bases in the middle. The CDR3 has 13 residues.

The chain employs TRBV7-3 and TRBJ2-1, with D tentatively TRBD1 or TRBD2 (5 bases each). The CDR3 has 14 residues. Per the germline V gene, CDR1 is SGHTA and CDR2 is FQGTGA. V lost 5 bases to trimming and J lost 6 bases, with 14 bases between them. The DNA of the CDR3 is TGTGCCAGCAGCCGTGAGGGGACCCTCAATGAGCAGTTCTTC. Translating gives CASSREGTLNEQFF. The whole variable domain, remainder taken from reference TRBV7-3 and TRBJ2-1, is GAGVSQTPSNKVTEKGKYVELRCDPISGHTALYWYRQSLGQGPEFLIYFQGTGAADDSGLPNDRFFAVRPEGSVSTLKIQRTERGDSAVYLCASSREGTLNEQFFGPGTRLTVL.

The chain couples TRBV27 to TRBJ2-3; either TRBD1 or TRBD2 may fit D (5 bases each). Trimming took 5 bases from V and 4 from J, leaving 31 bases between them. Germline-derived CDR1 and CDR2 are MNHEY and SMNVEV (reference sequence). CDR3 length: 20 residues. The DNA of the CDR3 is TGTGCCAGCAGTCCGATCTATGGCGGGCGAGGACTTCAGGGCCCAGATACGCAGTATTTT. Protein sequence: CASSPIYGGRGLQGPDTQYF.

CDR3 in DNA: TGTGCCAGCAGCGTAGGGGAGGGCTACGAGCAGTACGTC. It yields the protein CASSVGEGYEQYV. V gene TRBV9 combines with J gene TRBJ2-7, with 7 bases lining up with TRBD2. The CDR3 consists of 13 residues. CDR1 is SGDLS and CDR2 is YYNGEE in the germline V gene. With 0 bases clipped from V and 3 bases from J, the junction kept 0 bases outside the gene matches.

This clone was counted between two and nine times. The gene calls are TRBV15 and TRBJ2-1; 7 nucleotides match TRBD2. V gave up 3 bases and J gave up 4 bases; unmatched junction bases: 9. The CDR3 has 16 amino acids. CDR1 LNHNV and CDR2 YYDKDF come from the germline V gene (reference sequence). The CDR3 here is CATSSEAGREYNEQFF. The CDR3 DNA reads as TGTGCCACCAGCAGCGAAGCGGGGCGGGAGTACAATGAGCAGTTCTTC.

The chain joins TRBV30 to TRBJ2-7; D is ambiguous. Germline assignment: CDR1 GTSNPN and CDR2 SVGIG (reference sequence). The CDR3 loop spans 13 amino acids. The V gene lost 1 base and the J gene lost 9 bases, with 16 bases spanning the gap. The CDR3 loop is CAWSASLRIGQYF. The CDR3 bases are TGTGCCTGGAGTGCTTCACTTCGGATTGGGCAGTACTTC.

This chain uses TRBV10-3 with TRBJ2-5, with D unresolved. V gave up 0 bases and J gave up 2 bases, with 13 bases separating them. CDR3 length: 16 residues. The germline V gene has CDR1 ENHRY and CDR2 SYGVKD. The CDR3 DNA follows: TGTGCCATCAGTGAGTCCTGGTCGGGTTCACAAGAGACCCAGTACTTC. It yields the protein CAISESWSGSQETQYF.

The chain links TRBV7-3 to TRBJ2-2; D gene uncertain. The CDR3 has 12 residues. Germline CDR1 is SGHTA and CDR2 is FQGTGA. V gave up 3 bases and J gave up 5 bases, with 4 bases separating them. Here the CDR3 reads CASSFGTGELFF. For the CDR3, the DNA is TGTGCCAGCAGCTTCGGAACCGGGGAGCTGTTTTTT.

This clone was seen a single time. Other DNA sequences of this sample code for an identical CDR3. The chain combines TRBV5-6 with TRBJ2-2; no firm D call. From germline, CDR1 is SGHDT and CDR2 YYEEEE. This CDR3 is built from 13 residues. V dropped 0 bases and J dropped 6 bases, with 6 bases sitting between them. Here the CDR3 DNA reads TGTGCCAGCAGCTTGGGGGGTGCCGGGGAGCTGTTTTTT. Translated: CASSLGGAGELFF.

This chain uses TRBV6-5 with TRBJ1-5; the D gene is possibly TRBD1 (6 bases). This CDR3 is built from 14 residues. Germline assignment: CDR1 MNHEY and CDR2 SVGAGI. V lost 5 bases, J lost 7 bases, and 15 bases lay in between. The CDR3 sequence: CASSRQVSGQPQHF. For the CDR3, the DNA is TGTGCCAGCAGTCGACAGGTTTCCGGGCAGCCCCAGCATTTT.

The chain employs TRBV11-2 and TRBJ1-2; 7 bases are a match to TRBD1. V lost 6 bases, J lost 8 bases, and 15 bases stayed unmatched. The CDR3 length is 15 residues. Germline values: CDR1 SGHAT, CDR2 FQNNGV. CDR3 in amino acids: CASRSLQGLTEGYTF. CDR3 sequence (DNA): TGTGCCAGCAGATCGTTACAGGGGCTTACCGAGGGCTACACCTTC.

The V gene is TRBV3-1 (or the pseudogene TRBV3-2), the J gene TRBJ2-1; possibly TRBD1 for D (5 bases). Germline CDR1 and CDR2: LGHDT and YNNKEL (reference sequence). The ends were cut back, 1 base at V and 0 bases at J, with 10 bases in the middle. This CDR3 is built from 16 residues. The CDR3 loop reads CASSQGTHSSYNEQFF. In DNA form, the CDR3 reads TGTGCCAGCAGCCAAGGGACACACAGCTCCTACAATGAGCAGTTCTTC.

This chain links TRBV6-5 with TRBJ2-1; 10 bases align to TRBD1. CDR3 length: 14 amino acids. V shed 2 bases and J 15 bases; nucleotides not matched to a gene: 10. CDR1 is MNHEY and CDR2 is SVGAGI in the germline V gene. For the CDR3, the DNA is TGTGCCAGCAGTTACGTGAGTGGGACAGGGGACCGGTTCTTC. Translation: CASSYVSGTGDRFF.

The chain combines TRBV9 with TRBJ2-5; a weak D match, TRBD2 (6 bases). V was cut by 4 bases and J by 2 bases, with 21 bases left in between. CDR1 is SGDLS and CDR2 is YYNGEE in the germline V gene. The CDR3 length is 17 residues. The CDR3 DNA reads as TGTGCCAGCAGCCCGAGGCGGGACGGAGTGCTTCAAGAGACCCAGTACTTC. It specifies CASSPRRDGVLQETQYF. Looking up the rest from reference TRBV9 and TRBJ2-5 gives the full variable domain: DSGVTQTPKHLITATGQRVTLRCSPRSGDLSVYWYQQSLDQGLQFLIQYYNGEERAKGNILERFSAQQFPDLHSELNLSSLELGDSALYFCASSPRRDGVLQETQYFGPGTRLLVL.

This chain joins TRBV11-2 and TRBJ1-2; no clear D gene. Germline loops: CDR1 SGHAT, CDR2 FQNNGV. The CDR3 is 15 residues long. Trimming shortened V by 0 bases and J by 1 base, and 9 bases separated the two germline ends. The CDR3 region is CASSLDSQSNYGYTF. CDR3 bases: TGTGCCAGCAGCTTAGACTCTCAGAGTAACTATGGCTACACCTTC.

The chain has TRBV25-1 and TRBJ2-1, with TRBD2 identical over 8 bases. The J segment lost 14 bases and the V segment lost 5 bases, leaving 20 bases of the junction unmatched. CDR3 length: 16 residues. Per germline, CDR1 MGHDK and CDR2 SYGVNS. In DNA, the CDR3 is TGTGCCAGCAGTCCTGATGGTCTAGCGGGCGGCGGGAAGAAGTTCTTC. Protein product: CASSPDGLAGGGKKFF.

This chain links TRBV5-1 with TRBJ2-7; D unclear. Per germline, CDR1 SGHRS and CDR2 YFSETQ. The CDR3 length is 9 residues. With 8 bases removed from V and 3 bases from J, the gap between germline ends came to 3 bases. In nucleotides, the CDR3 is TGCGCCAGTGTCTACGAGCAGTACTTC. Translation gives CASVYEQYF.

The J gene is TRBJ2-7, the V gene TRBV25-1; 7 nucleotides agree with TRBD1. V was pared by 6 bases and J by 6 bases, with 8 bases of the junction left unmatched. The germline gives CDR1 MGHDK, CDR2 SYGVNS. The CDR3 extends over 13 amino acids. CDR3 DNA sequence: TGTGCCAGCAGCTTCGGACAGGCAGGCGAGCAGTACTTC. This gives the protein CASSFGQAGEQYF.

This clone was observed a single time. The CDR3 reads CASSLEGPWYQETQYF. The CDR3 DNA follows: TGTGCCAGCAGCTTAGAGGGGCCCTGGTACCAAGAGACCCAGTACTTC. The gene calls are TRBV11-2 and TRBJ2-5, with D perhaps matching TRBD1 (5 bases). The V gene lost 0 bases and the J gene lost 0 bases, with 11 bases spanning the gap. CDR1 is SGHAT, CDR2 FQNNGV, per germline. The CDR3 totals 16 residues.

The chain uses TRBV7-9 and TRBJ2-2; 10 nucleotides agree with TRBD1. Per the germline V gene, CDR1 is SEHNR and CDR2 is FQNEAQ (reference sequence). The junction had 26 bases not matched to a gene; V was cut back by 7 bases and J by 0 bases. The CDR3 spans 23 residues. The CDR3 sequence is CASTDIRKSPGTGDPANTGELFF. The CDR3 bases are TGTGCCAGCACCGACATTCGAAAATCCCCCGGGACAGGGGACCCCGCGAACACCGGGGAGCTGTTTTTT.

The chain employs TRBV5-6 and TRBJ2-4; possible D gene TRBD1, 6 bases. Trimming removed 0 bases from V and 2 bases from J, with 15 bases in between. The CDR3 consists of 17 residues. Per the germline V gene, CDR1 is SGHDT and CDR2 is YYEEEE. DNA of the CDR3: TGTGCCAGCAGCTTGGTGCGGGCAGGGGCACCCAAAAACATTCAGTACTTC. Encoded protein: CASSLVRAGAPKNIQYF.

The V gene is TRBV5-1, the J gene TRBJ2-7; perhaps TRBD1 as D (7 bases). V was cut by 2 bases and J by 0 bases, with 12 bases left in between. CDR1 is SGHRS and CDR2 is YFSETQ in the germline V gene. The CDR3 contains 15 residues. CDR3 residues: CASSLGGDSSYEQYF. DNA of the CDR3: TGCGCCAGCAGCTTAGGCGGGGACAGCTCCTACGAGCAGTACTTC.

The chain has TRBV5-6 and TRBJ2-7; 9 bases align to TRBD1. The J segment lost 0 bases and the V segment lost 4 bases, leaving 5 bases of the junction unmatched. Germline values: CDR1 SGHDT, CDR2 YYEEEE. The CDR3 covers 15 residues. The DNA for the CDR3 is TGTGCCAGCAGCGACAGGGGGTCCCCCTCCTACGAGCAGTACGTC. Translated, it gives CASSDRGSPSYEQYV.

This chain links TRBV19 with TRBJ2-5; D uncertain. V dropped 3 bases and J dropped 7 bases, with 12 bases sitting between them. The CDR3 is made up of 13 amino acids. In germline, CDR1 is LNHDA, CDR2 SQIVND (reference sequence). The CDR3 loop reads CASSISGEPTQYF. In DNA, the CDR3 is TGTGCCAGTAGTATTAGTGGGGAACCGACCCAGTACTTC.

V gene TRBV27 combines with J gene TRBJ1-2, with TRBD1 as a possible D gene (6 bases). Germline V gives CDR1 MNHEY, CDR2 SMNVEV (reference sequence). V was pared by 6 bases and J by 2 bases, with 10 bases between. The CDR3 is 13 amino acids. The CDR3 reads CASRRTANYGYTF. CDR3 DNA: TGTGCCAGCAGGCGGACAGCAAACTATGGCTACACCTTC.